The entry below describes one TCR beta chain. Antigen specificity is unknown. The repertoire was sequenced with immunoSEQ multiplex PCR; TCRdb's copy has only in-frame clones and lacks some. The sample lists over 10,000 clones; around two thirds were seen once. The treatment: treatment-naive control, cytoreductive nephrectomy. This record comes from a study of radiation and T cells in renal cell carcinoma. Study findings and constraints: Compared with controls, irradiated tumors had more, larger dominant CDR3 motifs. Top 100 clonotypes averaged approximately 50% in irradiated versus about 45% in nephrectomy-only tumors.

The germline V gene encodes CDR1 SGHNT and CDR2 YYREEE (reference sequence). The V gene end was trimmed by 3 bases and the J gene end by 4 bases; junction bases not matched to a gene: 7. The CDR3 sequence is 15 residues long. Sample: tumor tissue, taken from a patient whose treatment was nephrectomy without radiotherapy. The source of this sequence is a woman of 80 years or more with renal cell carcinoma. The chain is built from TRBV5-4 and TRBJ1-2; 9 bases are a match to TRBD1. In DNA, the CDR3 is TGTGCCAGCAGCTCGGGACAGGGAAACGCCTATGGCTACACCTTC. It yields the protein CASSSGQGNAYGYTF.